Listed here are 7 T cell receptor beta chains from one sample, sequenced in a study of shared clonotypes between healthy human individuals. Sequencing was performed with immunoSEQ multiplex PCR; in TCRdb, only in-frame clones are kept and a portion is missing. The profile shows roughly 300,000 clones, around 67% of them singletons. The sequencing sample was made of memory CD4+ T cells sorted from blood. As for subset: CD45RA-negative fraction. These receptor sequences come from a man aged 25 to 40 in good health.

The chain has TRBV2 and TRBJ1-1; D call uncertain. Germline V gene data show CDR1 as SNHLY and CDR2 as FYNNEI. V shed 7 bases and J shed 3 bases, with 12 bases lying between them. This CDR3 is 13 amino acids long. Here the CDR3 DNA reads TGTGCCAGCACCGAGGAGATGGACACTGAAGCTTTCTTT. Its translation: CASTEEMDTEAFF.

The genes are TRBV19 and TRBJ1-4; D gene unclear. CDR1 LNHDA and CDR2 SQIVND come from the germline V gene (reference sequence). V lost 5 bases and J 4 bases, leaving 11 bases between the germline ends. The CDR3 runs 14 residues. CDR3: CASSGKVLNEKLFF. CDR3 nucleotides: TGTGCCAGTAGTGGGAAGGTCCTTAATGAAAAACTGTTTTTT.

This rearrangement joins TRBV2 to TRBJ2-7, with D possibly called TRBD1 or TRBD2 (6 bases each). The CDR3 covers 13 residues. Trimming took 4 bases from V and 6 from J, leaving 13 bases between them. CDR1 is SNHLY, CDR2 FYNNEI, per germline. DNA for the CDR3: TGTGCCAGCAGTGGTGGGGGGCGCCGCGAGCAGTACTTC. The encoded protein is CASSGGGRREQYF.

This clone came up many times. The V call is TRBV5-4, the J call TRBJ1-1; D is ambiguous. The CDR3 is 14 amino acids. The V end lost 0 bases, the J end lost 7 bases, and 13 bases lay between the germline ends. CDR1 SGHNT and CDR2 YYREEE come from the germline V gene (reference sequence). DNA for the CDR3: TGTGCCAGCAGCTTGGCCGGACCGGGCGGTGAAGCTTTCTTT. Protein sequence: CASSLAGPGGEAFF.

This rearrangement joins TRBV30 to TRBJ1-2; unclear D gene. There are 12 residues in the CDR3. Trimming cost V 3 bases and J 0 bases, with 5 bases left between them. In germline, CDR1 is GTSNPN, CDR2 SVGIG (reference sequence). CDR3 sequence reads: CAWSAANYGYTF. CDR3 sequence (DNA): TGTGCCTGGAGCGCAGCTAACTATGGCTACACCTTC.

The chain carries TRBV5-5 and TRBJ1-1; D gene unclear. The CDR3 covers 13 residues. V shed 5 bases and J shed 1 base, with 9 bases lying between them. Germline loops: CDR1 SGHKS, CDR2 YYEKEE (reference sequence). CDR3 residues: CASSEGWNTEAFF. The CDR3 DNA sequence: TGTGCCAGCAGTGAAGGATGGAACACTGAAGCTTTCTTT. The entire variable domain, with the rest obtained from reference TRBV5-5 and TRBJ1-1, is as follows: DAGVTQSPTHLIKTRGQQVTLRCSPISGHKSVSWYQQVLGQGPQFIFQYYEKEERGRGNFPDRFSARQFPNYSSELNVNALLLGDSALYLCASSEGWNTEAFFGQGTRLTVV.

The CDR3 is CATVGRESGTDTQYF. CDR3 nucleotide sequence: TGTGCCACAGTGGGGCGGGAGAGTGGTACAGATACGCAGTATTTT. The chain links TRBV19 to TRBJ2-3, with TRBD2 matching over 7 bases. The germline V gene has CDR1 LNHDA and CDR2 SQIVND (reference sequence). The CDR3 totals 15 residues. V gave up 10 bases and J gave up 3 bases; unmatched junction bases: 13.